What follows are 28 T cell receptor beta chains derived from one specimen sequenced in a study of T cell repertoires in cytomegalovirus infection. From the reads, TCRdb called clonotypes with MiXCR, one entry per CDR3 protein. In the table there are 70,000 or so distinct CDR3 sequences, about 27% of which are singletons. These receptors are not linked to any known antigen. Here the sequenced sample was CD8+ T cells from cultured PBMCs, taken from culture after CMV antigen stimulation. These receptors came from a human donor in good health (CMV status not recorded). Some clones in this sample may be carry-over from other donors' samples.

The genes are TRBV2 and TRBJ2-3; the D is unclear. This CDR3 is built from 16 residues. CDR1 SNHLY and CDR2 FYNNEI come from the germline V gene. Trimming removed 4 bases from V and 2 bases from J, with 16 bases in between. This CDR3 reads CASSGVWDSSTDTQYF. The CDR3 DNA is TGTGCCAGCAGTGGAGTCTGGGATTCTTCCACAGATACGCAGTATTTT.

This chain joins TRBV7-9 and TRBJ1-4, with D uncertain. CDR3 length: 15 amino acids. Trimming removed 10 bases from V and 0 bases from J, with 15 bases in between. Germline assignment: CDR1 SEHNR and CDR2 FQNEAQ (reference sequence). The CDR3 protein is CATKTASATNEKLFF. CDR3 bases: TGTGCCACTAAGACGGCATCTGCAACTAATGAAAAACTGTTTTTT.

The gene calls are TRBV27 and TRBJ2-7; D may be TRBD2 (6 bases). The V gene's germline CDR1 is MNHEY and CDR2 SMNVEV (reference sequence). This CDR3 spans 13 amino acids. V lost 3 bases and J 1 base, leaving 7 bases between the germline ends. The CDR3 region is CASSFRGSYEQYF. CDR3 DNA: TGTGCCAGCAGTTTCCGGGGGTCCTACGAGCAGTACTTC.

This clonotype turned up a few times. The chain employs TRBV14 and TRBJ2-2, with D possibly TRBD2 on 6 matching bases. V was pared by 4 bases and J by 2 bases, with 17 bases between. Germline V CDR1 and CDR2: SGHDN, FVKESK. The CDR3 has 17 amino acids. The CDR3 sequence: CASSPRGSGLNTGELFF. CDR3 DNA: TGTGCCAGCAGCCCCAGAGGGAGCGGGTTAAACACCGGGGAGCTGTTTTTT. Complete variable domain (other parts from reference TRBV14 and TRBJ2-2): EAGVTQFPSHSVIEKGQTVTLRCDPISGHDNLYWYRRVMGKEIKFLLHFVKESKQDESGMPNNRFLAERTGGTYSTLKVQPAELEDSGVYFCASSPRGSGLNTGELFFGEGSRLTVL.

This sequence joins TRBV15 and TRBJ2-1; no clear D gene. Per the germline V gene, CDR1 is LNHNV and CDR2 is YYDKDF (reference sequence). This CDR3 has 13 residues. Trimming took 3 bases from V and 10 from J, leaving 13 bases between them. CDR3 in DNA: TGTGCCACCAGCAGTCCCCCTTCGGCCGAGCAGTTCTTC. Its protein product is CATSSPPSAEQFF.

This clonotype has only a few counts. The chain uses TRBV19 and TRBJ2-1; 7 nucleotides line up with TRBD2. V lost 5 bases and J lost 7; bases outside the gene matches: 11. CDR1 and CDR2 (germline): LNHDA, SQIVND (reference sequence). The length of the CDR3 is 15 residues. This CDR3 is CASSPWTGGLNEQFF. The CDR3 DNA is TGTGCCAGTAGTCCCTGGACGGGAGGTTTGAATGAGCAGTTCTTC.

This clonotype has at least ten counts. J is TRBJ2-7 and V is TRBV7-2, with 7 bases fitting TRBD1. The germline V gene has CDR1 SGHTA and CDR2 FQGNSA. This CDR3 comprises 14 residues. V lost 5 bases and J lost 2; bases outside the gene matches: 6. CDR3 DNA sequence: TGTGCCAGCAGCACAGGGGACGGGACCTACGAGCAGTACTTC. The encoded protein is CASSTGDGTYEQYF. The variable domain in full, completed from reference TRBV7-2 and TRBJ2-7, reads GAGVSQSPSNKVTEKGKDVELRCDPISGHTALYWYRQSLGQGLEFLIYFQGNSAPDKSGLPSDRFSAERTGGSVSTLTIQRTQQEDSAVYLCASSTGDGTYEQYFGPGTRLTVT.

This clonotype was seen a few times. The chain links TRBV7-6 to TRBJ2-2; D perhaps matches TRBD2 (5 bases). The CDR3 consists of 14 residues. V gave up 5 bases and J gave up 3 bases, with 10 bases separating them. Germline CDR1 SGHVS, CDR2 FNYEAQ. CDR3 DNA sequence: TGTGCCAGCAGCCGGACTCCTGACACCGGGGAGCTGTTTTTT. Its translation is CASSRTPDTGELFF.

V is TRBV10-2 and J is TRBJ2-5; 9 nucleotides align to TRBD2. The germline gives CDR1 WSHSY, CDR2 SAAADI. Trimming took 8 bases from V and 5 from J; bases not matched to a gene: 9. The CDR3 totals 14 residues. In nucleotides, the CDR3 is TGCGCCAGCTCATTTAGCGGGGGACGGGAGACCCAGTACTTC. Amino acids: CASSFSGGRETQYF.

V is TRBV12-3 or TRBV12-4 and J is TRBJ1-5, with D possibly TRBD1 on 5 matching bases. Trimming removed 1 base at V and 2 bases at J, with 9 bases between. This CDR3 is built from 15 residues. CDR3 nucleotide sequence: TGTGCCAGCAGTTTAGAGGGGATGGGCAATCAGCCCCAGCATTTT. Protein product: CASSLEGMGNQPQHF.

Here the CDR3 reads CASSLRRQDLGEQYF. CDR3 sequence (DNA): TGTGCCAGCAGCTTAAGGCGGCAGGACCTGGGCGAGCAGTACTTC. The chain joins TRBV11-2 to TRBJ2-7; D is unclear. This CDR3 is 15 amino acids long. The germline V and J ends were trimmed by 2 bases and 6 bases, with 17 bases remaining between them. Looked up from germline, CDR1 is SGHAT and CDR2 is FQNNGV.

This clonotype occurred a few times. In nucleotides, the CDR3 is TGTGCCAGCAGCTTGACAGGGGGACGCACTGAAGCTTTCTTT. It is translated as CASSLTGGRTEAFF. The rearrangement links TRBV7-2 to TRBJ1-1, with 9 positions matching TRBD1. CDR3 length: 14 residues. V was clipped by 3 bases and J by 4 bases; unmatched bases: 3. CDR1 is SGHTA and CDR2 is FQGNSA in the germline V gene.

V is TRBV6-1 and J is TRBJ1-1; 10 positions agree with TRBD1. Trimming at V came to 2 bases and at J to 0 bases, leaving 9 bases not matched to a gene. Germline V gives CDR1 MNHNS, CDR2 SASEGT. The CDR3 has 18 residues. The CDR3, as DNA: TGTGCCAGCAGTGAAAAGGGGCTGACAGGGGGCATGAACACTGAAGCTTTCTTT. Its protein product is CASSEKGLTGGMNTEAFF.

The V call is TRBV4-3, the J call TRBJ2-5, with 7 bases that match TRBD1. J was trimmed by 4 bases and V by 0 bases; bases with no gene match: 5. Germline values: CDR1 LGHNA, CDR2 YSLEER. This CDR3 contains 15 residues. CDR3 DNA sequence: TGCGCCAGCAGCCAAGACGCGGCAGGGGGAGAGACCCAGTACTTC. Translation: CASSQDAAGGETQYF.

V usage is TRBV19 and J usage is TRBJ2-6, with D maybe TRBD1 (5 bases). Germline CDR1 LNHDA, CDR2 SQIVND (reference sequence). Between the trimmed V and J ends, which lost 5 bases and 0 bases, there was a span of 14 bases. This CDR3 is 17 amino acids long. The CDR3, as DNA: TGTGCCAGTAGTTTCTCCTCCCAGGGCTCTGGGGCCAACGTCCTGACTTTC. Translated, it gives CASSFSSQGSGANVLTF.

Only a few counts were recorded for this clonotype. The CDR3 DNA reads TGTGCCAGCAGCACCTTAGGGACAGAGAGGACAGATACGCAGTATTTT. Translating it yields CASSTLGTERTDTQYF. The chain is built from TRBV11-2 and TRBJ2-3; 7 bases fit TRBD1. This CDR3 spans 16 amino acids. Trimming cost V 5 bases and J 3 bases; bases outside gene matches: 11. Germline V gives CDR1 SGHAT, CDR2 FQNNGV.

In its sample, this clonotype was seen a few times. The J gene is TRBJ2-7, the V gene TRBV10-3; D uncertain. With 10 bases removed from V and 6 bases from J, the gap between germline ends came to 19 bases. CDR3 length: 13 amino acids. Per germline, CDR1 ENHRY and CDR2 SYGVKD. The CDR3 region is CATVTDGRAEQYF. The CDR3 DNA is TGTGCCACCGTAACTGATGGGCGAGCCGAGCAGTACTTC.

This clonotype showed up many times. The V call is TRBV7-2, the J call TRBJ1-2; a weak D match, TRBD1 (6 bases). V lost 1 base, J lost 0 bases, and 12 bases lay in between. Germline lookup yields CDR1 SGHTA and CDR2 FQGNSA. There are 16 residues in the CDR3. The CDR3 DNA is TGTGCCAGCAGCTTAGGTGGGCAGGGGCCTAACTATGGCTACACCTTC. This codes for CASSLGGQGPNYGYTF.

This clonotype was found a few times. V gene TRBV6-6 combines with J gene TRBJ2-3, with D maybe TRBD2 (6 bases). Germline V lookup: CDR1 MNHNY, CDR2 SVGAGI (reference sequence). V was trimmed by 2 bases and J by 1 base, leaving 10 bases between them. This CDR3 is built from 15 residues. The CDR3 bases are TGTGCCAGCAGTTACGTTGGCGGGGGCACAGATACGCAGTATTTT. Protein: CASSYVGGGTDTQYF.

Only one count was recorded for this clonotype. This chain joins TRBV25-1 and TRBJ1-6; the D is unclear. V was trimmed by 7 bases and J by 12 bases, leaving 16 bases between them. This CDR3 region has 13 residues. Germline CDR1 MGHDK, CDR2 SYGVNS. CDR3 in DNA: TGTGCCAGCAAACCCCCGTGGACCGGACCCCTCCACTTT. Protein: CASKPPWTGPLHF.

The chain links TRBV19 to TRBJ1-5; no clear D. Germline CDR1 is LNHDA and CDR2 is SQIVND (reference sequence). The CDR3 covers 14 residues. The V gene lost 3 bases and the J gene lost 7 bases, with 13 bases spanning the gap. CDR3 region: CASSMEESRQPQHF. In nucleotides, the CDR3 is TGTGCCAGTAGTATGGAGGAAAGTAGGCAGCCCCAGCATTTT. The entire variable domain, with the rest obtained from reference TRBV19 and TRBJ1-5, is as follows: DGGITQSPKYLFRKEGQNVTLSCEQNLNHDAMYWYRQDPGQGLRLIYYSQIVNDFQKGDIAEGYSVSREKKESFPLTVTSAQKNPTAFYLCASSMEESRQPQHFGDGTRLSIL.

This clonotype showed up many times. The chain uses TRBV4-3 and TRBJ2-7; D is undetermined. Germline V lookup: CDR1 LGHNA, CDR2 YSLEER. The CDR3 has 16 amino acids. V was cut by 0 bases and J by 0 bases, with 12 bases left in between. CDR3 nucleotide sequence: TGCGCCAGCAGCCAAGATGGCGACGTGAGCTCCTACGAGCAGTACTTC. This sequence encodes CASSQDGDVSSYEQYF.

This clonotype was counted a few times. The chain carries TRBV6-6 and TRBJ1-1; no reliable D call. In germline, CDR1 is MNHNY, CDR2 SVGAGI (reference sequence). V gave up 5 bases and J gave up 5 bases, with 12 bases separating them. The CDR3 runs to 13 residues. The CDR3 coding sequence is TGTGCCAGCAGTGAGACAAGAACGACTGAAGCTTTCTTT. Translation gives CASSETRTTEAFF.

This clonotype has at least ten counts. V gene TRBV7-8 combines with J gene TRBJ2-3; TRBD2 is a possible D gene (5 bases). The V end was cut by 2 bases, the J end by 5 bases, with 14 bases between. The CDR3 loop spans 15 amino acids. Germline CDR1 is SGHVS and CDR2 is FQNEAQ. DNA for the CDR3: TGTGCCAGCAGCTTATCGGGGTTCCTCGGAGATACGCAGTATTTT. The encoded protein is CASSLSGFLGDTQYF.

The genes are TRBV6-5 and TRBJ1-1; D gene uncertain. Germline V gives CDR1 MNHEY, CDR2 SVGAGI. The CDR3 covers 15 residues. Trimming left V 0 bases short and J 2 bases short, with 10 bases between. CDR3 loop: CASSYSAGFNTEAFF. The DNA of the CDR3 is TGTGCCAGCAGTTACTCGGCGGGGTTTAACACTGAAGCTTTCTTT.

This clonotype was detected ten times or more. The chain uses TRBV20-1 and TRBJ2-7; D not certain. The CDR3 length is 16 residues. V lost 0 bases to trimming and J lost 3 bases, with 18 bases between them. Germline loops: CDR1 DFQATT, CDR2 SNEGSKA (reference sequence). The CDR3 protein is CSARDHLESPGYEQYF. CDR3 coding DNA: TGCAGTGCTAGAGACCACCTTGAATCTCCCGGCTACGAGCAGTACTTC.

The chain is built from TRBV10-1 and TRBJ1-1, with no clear D. The CDR3 runs 13 residues. The ends were cut back, 0 bases at V and 1 base at J, with 3 bases in the middle. CDR1 and CDR2 (germline): WNHNN, SYGVQD (reference sequence). CDR3 sequence: CASSESRNTEAFF. The CDR3 nucleotides are TGCGCCAGCAGTGAGTCGCGGAACACTGAAGCTTTCTTT.

This clonotype has at least ten counts. V is TRBV7-9 and J is TRBJ2-1; TRBD1 might be the D (6 bases). The ends were cut back, 5 bases at V and 0 bases at J, with 11 bases in the middle. Germline V gives CDR1 SEHNR, CDR2 FQNEAQ (reference sequence). The CDR3 is 15 amino acids. The CDR3 loop reads CASSPRDNSYNEQFF. The CDR3, as DNA: TGTGCCAGCAGCCCCCGGGACAACTCCTACAATGAGCAGTTCTTC.